The clone carrying this T cell receptor (beta chain) has a count of ten or more. Its target is not known. The data belong to a study of T cells in Graves' hyperthyroidism and ophthalmopathy. General observations from the study: The model forecast ophthalmopathy, anticipating it by a median around 6.5 months before onset.

Orbital computed tomography, thyroid ultrasound, serum thyroxine and TRAb, and clinical symptoms together informed the diagnoses. V lost 2 bases, J lost 3 bases, and 7 bases lay in between. The CDR3 runs 13 residues. Researchers took RNA transcripts and amplified the TCR beta CDR3 regions from them. During a first-round RT-PCR of the TCR CDR3, the HTBI primer set was used. Via MiXCR, TCRdb re-called the multiplex PCR reads, giving one row per CDR3 protein. This table holds about 250,000 distinct CDR3 sequences, roughly 22% found once. Material for sequencing was blood. The source is a woman aged 40 to 55 with Graves' ophthalmopathy. V usage is TRBV12-3 or TRBV12-4 and J usage is TRBJ1-1; no definite D call. The CDR3 DNA reads as TGTGCCAGCAGTTTAACTTGGGACACTGAAGCTTTCTTT. Translating gives CASSLTWDTEAFF.